Listed below are T cell receptor beta chains from one sample, sequenced in a study of Ad26.COV2.S vaccination and SARS-CoV-2 variants. Sequencing used immunoSEQ multiplex PCR; TCRdb keeps in-frame clones, though not all of them. The sample includes about 460,000 clones, 80% to 90% of them seen just once. The sequenced sample was peripheral blood, obtained in a trial of Ad26.COV2.S vaccine versus placebo. The receptors derive from a person between 18 and 60 years old who received the Ad26.COV2.S COVID-19 vaccine or a placebo. Both conserved end residues are part of each CDR3. A D gene is named only where the DNA matches it firmly. The size entry is marked missing in some rows and otherwise reads once, few, many or a size class.

v_gene	d_gene	j_gene	abundance	CDR3aa	CDR3nt
TRBV5-1	.	TRBJ2-7	once	CASSSRGAAGYEQYF	TGCGCCAGCAGCTCTAGGGGGGCAGCAGGCTACGAGCAGTACTTC
TRBV3-1/TRBV3-2	.	TRBJ2-5	.	CASSQVGVQETQYF	TGTGCCAGCAGCCAAGTTGGGGTCCAAGAGACCCAGTACTTC
TRBV19	.	TRBJ1-6	.	CASSNYNSPLHF	TGTGCCTCTTCGAACTATAATTCACCCCTCCACTTT
TRBV28	TRBD2	TRBJ2-3	.	CAARGVAGGPGGTDTQYF	TGTGCCGCAAGGGGGGTAGCGGGAGGGCCGGGAGGAACAGATACGCAGTATTTT
TRBV6-1	.	TRBJ1-5	.	CASSEQTGNQPQHF	TGTGCCAGCAGTGAACAAACAGGAAATCAGCCCCAGCATTTT
TRBV24-1	.	TRBJ2-1	once	CATSEAGTGIVEQFF	TGTGCCACCAGTGAGGCCGGGACGGGGATTGTTGAGCAGTTCTTC
TRBV7-9	.	TRBJ2-7	.	CASSLARGGQGKAYEQYF	TGTGCCAGCAGCTTAGCCCGCGGCGGGCAGGGAAAAGCCTACGAGCAGTACTTC
TRBV28	TRBD1	TRBJ1-5	.	CASSFHQGALYSNQPQHF	TGTGCCAGCAGTTTTCATCAGGGGGCCCTTTATAGCAATCAGCCCCAGCATTTT
TRBV6-1	.	TRBJ2-1	.	CASSGQSTGAGEQFF	TGTGCCAGCAGCGGTCAGTCGACCGGGGCTGGTGAGCAGTTCTTC
TRBV11-1	.	TRBJ2-1	few	CASSFARNEQFF	TGTGCCAGCAGCTTCGCCCGCAATGAGCAGTTCTTC
TRBV5-6	TRBD1	TRBJ2-7	.	CASTLGGTGINYEQYF	TGTGCCAGCACCCTTGGCGGGACAGGGATCAATTACGAGCAGTACTTC